The source of this TCR beta chain is a study of shared clonotypes between healthy human individuals. Study at large: Donors had three CD4 naive, three CD4 memory, two CD8 naive and one CD8 memory plate apiece.

Assay used: immunoSEQ multiplex PCR; TCRdb lists only in-frame clones, some missing. The table records about 380,000 clones, about 96% of them present only once. The donors, all of them Caucasian adults, lived in Nashville, Tennessee. This CDR3 is built from 14 residues. The chain has TRBV21-1 and TRBJ2-7; the table gives TRBD1 as D, unverified against the DNA. TRBV21-1 is classified as a pseudogene. Sequencing was performed on memory CD8+ T cells sorted from blood. Documented subset: CD45RO+ cells pooled with CCR7-negative TemRA cells. The TCR was taken from a man aged 30 to 45 in good health. The CDR3 coding sequence is TGTGCCAGCAGCAAAGGGGGGACAGGGGACGAGCAGTACTTC. Its protein is CASSKGGTGDEQYF.